Listed here are 18 T cell receptor beta chains from one sample, sequenced in a study of vaccination and CD4 T cells after COVID-19. Sequence data for DNA of cultured CD4+ T cells were generated by the Oncomine TCR Beta short-read assay. TCRdb called the PCR reads again in MiXCR, with one record for every CDR3 protein. This sample has over 10,000 distinct CDR3 sequences; approximately 50% occur once, and the top ten carry around 21%. The antigens these receptors bind are not known. As for treatment: approximately nine-day PBMC culture with coronavirus spike peptide pools or control peptides (ViraFEST assay). Sequenced material: CD4+ T cells from blood, cultured in vitro. These receptors were obtained from a human donor who had recovered from COVID-19.

This clonotype was observed a few times. The rearrangement uses TRBV10-1 and TRBJ2-3; 10 positions match TRBD2. CDR3 length: 15 residues. Per germline, CDR1 WNHNN and CDR2 SYGVQD (reference sequence). The V segment lost 5 bases and the J segment 1 base; nucleotides outside the gene matches: 3. The CDR3 loop is CASSTGLAGTDTQYF. The CDR3 DNA reads as TGCGCCAGCAGTACAGGACTAGCGGGCACAGATACGCAGTATTTT.

This clonotype was seen just once. This chain's CDR3 is CASSEWDRGGYTF. CDR3 sequence (DNA): TGTGCCAGCAGTGAATGGGACAGGGGTGGCTACACCTTC. The rearrangement uses TRBV6-1 and TRBJ1-2, with TRBD1 matching over 10 bases. Germline CDR1 MNHNS, CDR2 SASEGT. V lost 2 bases to trimming and J lost 7 bases; unmatched junction nucleotides: 1. The CDR3 runs to 13 residues.

The chain links TRBV7-6 to TRBJ2-1; TRBD2 matches at 11 bases. Germline loops: CDR1 SGHVS, CDR2 FNYEAQ. The CDR3 spans 16 residues. V was clipped by 4 bases and J by 5 bases; unmatched bases: 7. The CDR3 region has the DNA TGTGCCAGCAGCTCTCCTACTAGCGGGGGAAACAATGAGCAGTTCTTC. It specifies CASSSPTSGGNNEQFF.

The chain carries TRBV19 and TRBJ2-6, with 7 bases fitting TRBD2. The V and J ends lost 6 bases and 0 bases, in that order; junction bases with no gene match: 2. The CDR3 has 15 amino acids. Germline loops: CDR1 LNHDA, CDR2 SQIVND (reference sequence). The CDR3 DNA reads TGTGCCAGTAGCCCGGGGGGCTCTGGGGCCAACGTCCTGACTTTC. Translating gives CASSPGGSGANVLTF.

CDR3 region: CASSVGLAASYEQYF. The CDR3 region has the DNA TGCGCCAGCAGTGTAGGCCTAGCGGCATCCTACGAGCAGTACTTC. The J gene is TRBJ2-7, the V gene TRBV10-2, with 7 nucleotides matching TRBD2. This CDR3 is built from 15 residues. Per the germline V gene, CDR1 is WSHSY and CDR2 is SAAADI. Losses at the gene ends were 4 bases for V and 1 base for J; bases not matched to a gene: 7.

The V call is TRBV5-4, the J call TRBJ2-7, with a tentative D call TRBD1 (5 bases). CDR1 and CDR2 from the germline V gene are SGHNT and YYREEE (reference sequence). The V and J ends lost 0 bases and 5 bases respectively, with 15 bases between them. The CDR3 length is 15 residues. CDR3 amino acids: CASSLDQGSRNEQYF. The DNA for the CDR3 is TGTGCCAGCAGCTTGGATCAGGGTTCCAGAAACGAGCAGTACTTC. Full variable domain (missing parts from reference TRBV5-4 and TRBJ2-7): ETGVTQSPTHLIKTRGQQVTLRCSSQSGHNTVSWYQQALGQGPQFIFQYYREEENGRGNFPPRFSGLQFPNYSSELNVNALELDDSALYLCASSLDQGSRNEQYFGPGTRLTVT.

This rearrangement joins TRBV4-3 to TRBJ2-7, with D possibly TRBD2 on 5 matching bases. Germline V CDR1 and CDR2: LGHNA, YSLEER. This CDR3 comprises 15 residues. V was cut by 0 bases and J by 6 bases, with 15 bases left in between. Here the CDR3 reads CASSQERAPAGEQYF. In nucleotides, the CDR3 is TGCGCCAGCAGCCAAGAAAGAGCCCCGGCGGGCGAGCAGTACTTC.

The table lists this clonotype with a few counts. The J gene is TRBJ2-6, the V gene TRBV10-1; 9 bases fit TRBD1. After removal of 6 bases from V and 2 bases from J, the junction contained 5 bases not matched to a gene. Germline V lookup: CDR1 WNHNN, CDR2 SYGVQD (reference sequence). This CDR3 has 16 amino acids. CDR3 nucleotides: TGCGCCAGCAGCGAATACAGGGGGCCTGGGGCCAACGTCCTGACTTTC. Residues: CASSEYRGPGANVLTF.

CDR3 in DNA: TGTGCCATCAGTGACAACCAAGAGACCCAGTACTTC. It encodes CAISDNQETQYF. V gene TRBV10-3 combines with J gene TRBJ2-5; no firm D call. The CDR3 runs 12 residues. Looked up from germline, CDR1 is ENHRY and CDR2 is SYGVKD. V was pared by 3 bases and J by 0 bases, with 2 bases between.

The chain is built from TRBV6-1 and TRBJ1-2, with 9 bases aligning to TRBD1. The length of the CDR3 is 16 residues. CDR1 MNHNS and CDR2 SASEGT come from the germline V gene. The trim removed 1 base at V and 2 bases at J, leaving 5 bases unmatched. CDR3 in amino acids: CASSEGGTGLNYGYTF. Written as DNA, the CDR3 is TGTGCCAGCAGTGAAGGAGGGACAGGGCTGAACTATGGCTACACCTTC.

Of note for this clonotype: An end of the junction differs from the germline gene, which may be a read error. The chain uses TRBV20-1 and TRBJ1-6; weak D call: TRBD1 (6 bases). The CDR3 loop spans 17 amino acids. Per the germline V gene, CDR1 is DFQATT and CDR2 is SNEGSKA (reference sequence). CDR3 in amino acids: CSARVRPDSSYNSSLHF. The CDR3 DNA is TGCAGTGCTAGAGTTCGGCCGGACAGCTCCTATAATTCATCCCTCCACTTT.

The chain has TRBV20-1 and TRBJ1-1; D is perhaps TRBD1 (5 bases). The length of the CDR3 is 12 residues. CDR1 DFQATT and CDR2 SNEGSKA come from the germline V gene (reference sequence). CDR3 loop: CSVKRGNTEAFF. The CDR3 DNA follows: TGCAGCGTGAAAAGGGGGAACACTGAAGCTTTCTTT.

V and J are TRBV19 and TRBJ1-5; TRBD1 is a possible D gene (5 bases). The CDR3 spans 18 residues. CDR1 is LNHDA, CDR2 SQIVND, per germline (reference sequence). Trimming cost V 7 bases and J 3 bases, with 25 bases left between them. The CDR3 sequence: CASTYRPPGHPYNQPQHF. CDR3 coding DNA: TGTGCCAGTACCTATCGCCCCCCTGGACATCCTTACAATCAGCCCCAGCATTTT.

V gene TRBV27 combines with J gene TRBJ2-5; 8 nucleotides align to TRBD2. V shed 4 bases, J shed 4 bases, and the junction held 11 bases outside the gene matches. CDR1 MNHEY and CDR2 SMNVEV come from the germline V gene (reference sequence). The CDR3 length is 16 residues. The CDR3 DNA follows: TGTGCCAGCAGTTCCGGGAGGGATTGGAAAGGAGAGACCCAGTACTTC. Translation gives CASSSGRDWKGETQYF.

The V and J genes are TRBV6-2 or TRBV6-3 and TRBJ1-5; 10 bases are a match to TRBD1. This CDR3 is 15 amino acids long. Germline-derived CDR1 and CDR2 are MNHEY and SVGEGT. V trimming: 5 bases; J trimming: 1 base; junction bases outside the gene matches: 2. The CDR3 DNA is TGTGCCAGCAGTAGGGACAGGGGAAGCAATCAGCCCCAGCATTTT. Translating it yields CASSRDRGSNQPQHF.

This sequence joins TRBV18 and TRBJ2-3; D is uncertain. The CDR3 has 14 residues. Trimming took off 2 bases at V and 2 bases at J, with 8 bases between the two ends. Germline-derived CDR1 and CDR2 are KGHSH and LQKENI. The CDR3, as DNA: TGTGCCAGCTCACCAGCGAGTCACACAGATACGCAGTATTTT. Translated: CASSPASHTDTQYF.

This clonotype is a singleton in its sample. The chain is built from TRBV19 and TRBJ2-1; D possibly corresponds to TRBD1 (6 bases). This CDR3 has 17 amino acids. The V gene lost 5 bases and the J gene lost 0 bases, with 17 bases spanning the gap. The germline V gene has CDR1 LNHDA and CDR2 SQIVND (reference sequence). The DNA for the CDR3 is TGTGCCAGTAGTCCCCCTCAGGGGATCAGCTCCTACAATGAGCAGTTCTTC. It specifies CASSPPQGISSYNEQFF.

The table lists this clonotype with a few counts. The chain couples TRBV7-8 to TRBJ2-2, with 12 nucleotides matching TRBD2. V shed 5 bases and J 7 bases; nucleotides not matched to a gene: 8. CDR3 length: 16 amino acids. Per germline, CDR1 SGHVS and CDR2 FQNEAQ. CDR3 loop: CASSPRTSGTNGELFF. CDR3 DNA: TGTGCCAGCAGCCCGCGGACTAGCGGGACAAACGGGGAGCTGTTTTTT.